This TCR beta chain stems from a study of shared clonotypes between healthy human individuals. For the study at large: With ages of 18 to 49, the donors were two women and a few men. Each donor's CD8 memory used one plate, CD8 naive two, each CD4 subset three.

Replicate PCRs from sorted subsets contained around 200 ng DNA, which is around 30,000 T cell genomes. Generated by immunoSEQ multiplex PCR, the TCRdb table keeps only in-frame clones and is missing some. Found here are millions of clones, approximately 94% of them singletons; the top ten hold roughly 1.1%. Study-wide findings and caveats: Naive CD4 clonotypes were shared across a handful of donors at around 5.4%.

In the naive CD8 group, cells lacked CD45RO and were positively selected for CCR7, so terminally differentiated effector memory CD45RA+ cells were left out. With regard to this clone: No antigen is known for it. The identical CDR3 is also encoded by other nucleotide sequences in the sample.

CDR1 and CDR2 (germline): MNHEY, SMNVEV (reference sequence). Trimming stripped 5 bases from V and 4 bases from J, with 6 bases between. This CDR3 region has 12 residues. What was sequenced was naive CD8+ T cells sorted from blood. The receptor was isolated from a man aged 18 to 30 in good health. The chain uses TRBV27 and TRBJ1-5; D unresolved. The CDR3 here is CASSPGNQPQHF. The CDR3 DNA reads as TGTGCCAGCAGTCCGGGAAATCAGCCCCAGCATTTT.